The rows below give T cell receptor beta chains drawn from one sample of a study of blood T cell repertoires in COVID-19. The method was immunoSEQ multiplex PCR; TCRdb's version includes in-frame clones alone and lacks a portion of them. This table has more than 35,000 clones, roughly 80% appearing once. Sequencing was performed on peripheral blood. The receptors were sampled from a woman in her seventies with acute or convalescent COVID-19. CDR3s include the opening cysteine and the closing phenylalanine or tryptophan. The D gene is left open where the match is weak. Rows give clone size only sometimes, using once, few, many, or a class for an expanded clone.

d_call,j_call,v_call,clone_size,cdr3_nt,cdr3_aa
TRBD2,TRBJ2-1,TRBV7-9,.,TGTGCCAGCAGCTTCGCTAGCGGGAGGGATTACAATGAGCAGTTCTTC,CASSFASGRDYNEQFF
.,TRBJ1-2,TRBV18,.,TGTGCCAGCTCACCGAGGCCGCCCCCTAACTATGGCTACACCTTC,CASSPRPPPNYGYTF
TRBD1,TRBJ1-1,TRBV5-5,.,TGTGCCAGCAGCGGAACAGGGGCTACGAACACTGAAGCTTTCTTT,CASSGTGATNTEAFF
TRBD1,TRBJ1-5,TRBV27,.,TGTGCCAGCAGGTCGGGACAGCTTAATCAGCCCCAGCATTTT,CASRSGQLNQPQHF
.,TRBJ2-1,TRBV24-1,.,TGTGCCACCAGTGATTTGGACAGAAACAATGAGCAGTTCTTC,CATSDLDRNNEQFF
.,TRBJ2-5,TRBV28,.,TGTGCCAGCAGTTTCCCACAGGGTGAGACCCAGTACTTC,CASSFPQGETQYF
.,TRBJ1-1,TRBV20-1,few,TGCAGTGCTAGTAAGGGACATATAACTGAAGCTTTCTTT,CSASKGHITEAFF
TRBD2,TRBJ2-5,TRBV5-5,.,TGTGCCAGCACCGAGGGACTATTAGAGACCCAGTACTTC,CASTEGLLETQYF
.,TRBJ1-1,TRBV5-1,.,TGCGCCAGCAGCCGGGTCCCCGACAGCATGAACACTGAAGCTTTCTTT,CASSRVPDSMNTEAFF
TRBD2,TRBJ2-1,TRBV11-3,.,TGTGCCAGCAGCTTAGGTTTGGGGAGGGTTTATGAGCAGTTCTTC,CASSLGLGRVYEQFF
.,TRBJ1-6,TRBV7-9,.,TGTGCCAGCAGCTTGGGGCGGAGCTCCTATAATTCACCCCTCCACTTT,CASSLGRSSYNSPLHF
.,TRBJ1-5,TRBV7-9,.,TGTGCCAGCAGCTTAGGGGATCCAGCGGAGCCCCAGCATTTT,CASSLGDPAEPQHF
.,TRBJ1-2,TRBV2,.,TGTGCCAGCAGTGAACAGGGGCGCACCTATGGCTACACCTTC,CASSEQGRTYGYTF